The rows below give T cell receptor beta chains drawn from one sample of a study of blood T cell repertoires in COVID-19. Assay used: immunoSEQ multiplex PCR; TCRdb lists only in-frame clones, some missing. The table shows about 670,000 clones, with 80% to 90% occurring only once. The sequencing input was peripheral blood. The receptors shown here come from a woman between 18 and 30 years old with acute or convalescent COVID-19. Both conserved end residues are part of each CDR3. A D gene is named only where the DNA matches it firmly. Not all rows give a size; the values are once, few, many and, for expanded clones, a class.

d_gene	abundance	j_gene	len	v_gene	CDR3aa	CDR3nt
TRBD2	-	TRBJ2-7	17	TRBV4-2	CASSQPNRASGSYEQYF	TGTGCCAGCAGCCAACCGAATAGGGCTAGCGGGTCCTACGAGCAGTACTTC
TRBD1	-	TRBJ2-7	15	TRBV4-2	CASSQDLGQGYEQYF	TGTGCCAGCAGCCAAGACCTAGGACAGGGCTACGAGCAGTACTTC
-	once	TRBJ2-2	14	TRBV29-1	CSAGGAIHTGELFF	TGCAGCGCCGGAGGGGCTATCCACACCGGGGAGCTGTTTTTT
TRBD1	-	TRBJ1-2	15	TRBV7-8	CASSSVGTANYGYTF	TGTGCCAGCAGCTCCGTCGGGACAGCGAACTATGGCTACACCTTC
TRBD1	-	TRBJ2-7	17	TRBV18	CASSPRPRGTGVYEQYF	TGTGCCAGCTCACCAAGGCCTCGGGGGACAGGGGTCTACGAGCAGTACTTC
-	once	TRBJ1-5	16	TRBV5-5	CASSLAGSLSNQPQHF	TGTGCCAGCAGCTTGGCCGGTTCACTTAGCAATCAGCCCCAGCATTTT
TRBD2	-	TRBJ2-5	14	TRBV6-5	CASTGLAGRQTQYF	TGTGCCAGCACAGGACTAGCGGGGAGGCAGACCCAGTACTTC
-	-	TRBJ2-7	12	TRBV5-1	CASSSTSYEQYF	TGCGCCAGCAGCTCTACCTCCTACGAGCAGTACTTC
TRBD1	-	TRBJ1-6	16	TRBV7-2	CASSLVRDRDNPPLHF	TGTGCCAGCAGCTTAGTCCGGGACAGGGATAATCCACCCCTCCACTTT
TRBD1	-	TRBJ1-5	15	TRBV12-5	CARRDSHTLGPPQHF	TGTGCTCGTCGGGACAGCCACACGCTAGGTCCGCCCCAGCATTTT
-	-	TRBJ1-4	16	TRBV28	CASSLGGLPTNEKLFF	TGTGCCAGCAGTTTAGGGGGCTTACCAACTAATGAAAAACTGTTTTTT
TRBD1	-	TRBJ1-1	18	TRBV5-1	CASSFMTGEWGLDTEAFF	TGCGCCAGCAGCTTCATGACAGGGGAATGGGGACTCGACACTGAAGCTTTCTTT
-	-	TRBJ2-3	13	TRBV9	CASSLGATDTQYF	TGTGCCAGCAGTTTAGGGGCCACAGATACGCAGTATTTT
-	-	TRBJ1-1	14	TRBV7-9	CASSATELNTEAFF	TGTGCCAGCAGCGCAACAGAGCTCAACACTGAAGCTTTCTTT
-	-	TRBJ1-1	12	TRBV9	CASSVGAGEAFF	TGTGCCAGCAGCGTAGGGGCGGGTGAAGCTTTCTTT
-	-	TRBJ1-1	15	TRBV5-5	CASSPVGGVGTEAFF	TGTGCCAGCAGCCCGGTGGGGGGGGTGGGCACTGAAGCTTTCTTT
TRBD2	-	TRBJ2-3	18	TRBV27	CASSRGGGLAGFPDTQYF	TGTGCCAGCAGCCGGGGGGGTGGACTAGCGGGGTTCCCCGATACGCAGTATTTT
-	few	TRBJ2-1	14	TRBV7-3	CASSLRPRGVEQFF	TGTGCCAGCAGCTTGAGGCCCCGGGGTGTGGAGCAGTTCTTC
TRBD1	-	TRBJ2-7	15	TRBV15	CATSSQGENDYEQYF	TGTGCCACCAGCAGCCAGGGGGAGAACGACTACGAGCAGTACTTC
-	-	TRBJ1-2	15	TRBV29-1	CSVGSDLTAVYGYTF	TGCAGCGTTGGGTCCGATCTGACCGCGGTCTATGGCTACACCTTC
-	-	TRBJ1-1	13	TRBV29-1	CSGDRDMNTEAFF	TGCAGCGGCGACCGTGACATGAACACTGAAGCTTTCTTT
-	-	TRBJ2-3	15	TRBV21-1	CASTRTGYLADTQYF	TGTGCCAGCACCCGAACAGGGTATCTGGCAGATACGCAGTATTTT
TRBD1	-	TRBJ2-2	13	TRBV19	CATRDRLTGELFF	TGTGCCACCCGGGACAGGTTAACCGGGGAGCTGTTTTTT
-	-	TRBJ2-6	13	TRBV5-6	CASSFATEHVLTF	TGTGCCAGCAGCTTTGCAACAGAACACGTCCTGACTTTC
-	-	TRBJ1-2	13	TRBV19	CASRSQGSSGYTF	TGTGCCAGTAGATCTCAGGGGTCGAGTGGCTACACCTTC
-	-	TRBJ1-3	15	TRBV6-6	CASSPGQFSGNTIYF	TGTGCCAGCAGCCCTGGACAGTTCTCTGGAAACACCATATATTTT
TRBD1	-	TRBJ1-1	14	TRBV28	CASSATGFNTEAFF	TGTGCCAGCAGTGCGACAGGGTTCAACACTGAAGCTTTCTTT
-	-	TRBJ1-2	13	TRBV5-5	CASSLKGNYGYTF	TGTGCCAGCAGCTTGAAGGGGAACTATGGCTACACCTTC
-	-	TRBJ2-3	12	TRBV29-1	CSGRQGTDTQYF	TGCAGCGGCCGACAGGGCACAGATACGCAGTATTTT
-	-	TRBJ1-1	12	TRBV2	CATRQTNTEAFF	TGTGCCACCCGACAAACGAACACTGAAGCTTTCTTT
-	-	TRBJ1-5	16	TRBV4-2	CASSQVRDGYNQPQHF	TGTGCCAGCAGCCAAGTGAGGGATGGATACAATCAGCCCCAGCATTTT
TRBD2	-	TRBJ2-1	13	TRBV7-2	CASRLAGGGEQFF	TGTGCCAGCAGACTGGCGGGGGGTGGTGAGCAGTTCTTC
-	-	TRBJ1-4	16	TRBV6-6	CASSYTGLVGDEKLFF	TGTGCCAGCAGTTACACGGGCCTCGTCGGGGATGAAAAACTGTTTTTT
TRBD1	-	TRBJ1-3	15	TRBV15	CATSRHDREGNTIYF	TGTGCCACCAGCCGCCATGACAGGGAAGGAAACACCATATATTTT
-	-	TRBJ1-4	12	TRBV12-5	CASGLYREKLFF	TGTGCTAGTGGTCTGTACCGGGAAAAACTGTTTTTT
TRBD1	-	TRBJ2-7	15	TRBV24-1	CATDGQGPKSYEQYF	TGTGCCACGGATGGACAGGGGCCGAAATCCTACGAGCAGTACTTC
TRBD1	-	TRBJ2-2	14	TRBV6-5	CASRGQGDGGELFF	TGTGCCAGCAGGGGACAGGGGGATGGCGGGGAGCTGTTTTTT
-	-	TRBJ1-2	14	TRBV25-1	CASSDPAARGGYTF	TGTGCCAGCAGTGACCCAGCTGCTAGGGGTGGCTACACCTTC
TRBD1	-	TRBJ2-7	13	TRBV3-1/TRBV3-2	CASSQNRGYEQYF	TGTGCCAGCAGCCAGAACAGGGGGTACGAGCAGTACTTC
-	-	TRBJ2-2	16	TRBV4-3	CASSHSAAPGTGELFF	TGCGCCAGCAGCCACTCGGCGGCTCCAGGGACCGGGGAGCTGTTTTTT
-	-	TRBJ1-1	14	TRBV28	CASSLEGSLVEAFF	TGTGCCAGCAGTTTGGAGGGTTCGCTGGTTGAAGCTTTCTTT
-	-	TRBJ1-2	17	TRBV5-1	CASSLSGLQGWNYGYTF	TGCGCCAGCAGCTTGTCCGGCTTGCAGGGTTGGAACTATGGCTACACCTTC
-	-	TRBJ1-6	15	TRBV10-3	CAISAEGVSHSPLHF	TGTGCCATCAGTGCTGAGGGGGTCAGTCATTCACCCCTCCACTTT
-	-	TRBJ2-3	12	TRBV5-1	CASSSGMDTQYF	TGCGCCAGCAGCTCAGGGATGGATACGCAGTATTTT
TRBD1	-	TRBJ2-1	18	TRBV9	CASSVVEGTGFGYNEQFF	TGTGCCAGCAGCGTAGTAGAAGGGACAGGGTTTGGGTACAATGAGCAGTTCTTC
-	-	TRBJ1-2	13	TRBV10-3	CAISRTDNYGYTF	TGTGCCATCAGCCGGACAGATAACTATGGCTACACCTTC
TRBD1	-	TRBJ2-2	16	TRBV18	CASSLIQGAYTGELFF	TGTGCCAGCTCACTAATCCAGGGGGCGTACACCGGGGAGCTGTTTTTT
-	-	TRBJ1-1	13	TRBV7-2	CASSPQHGTEAFF	TGTGCCAGCAGCCCCCAACATGGCACTGAAGCTTTCTTT
-	few	TRBJ1-4	16	TRBV5-4	CASSLGQAVRGEKLFF	TGTGCCAGCAGCTTGGGCCAGGCCGTGCGGGGTGAAAAACTGTTTTTT